A single sample is the source of the 21 T cell receptor beta chains below, sequenced in a study of blood T cell repertoires in COVID-19. Here immunoSEQ multiplex PCR was the method, and the copy in TCRdb shows in-frame clones only, minus some. The profile shows roughly 70,000 clones, over 80% of them singletons. Source material: peripheral blood. Receptors were obtained from a woman older than 75 with active COVID-19.

J is TRBJ1-5 and V is TRBV4-1; D call uncertain. In germline, CDR1 is MGHRA, CDR2 YSYEKL. The CDR3 covers 17 residues. V was trimmed by 3 bases and J by 2 bases, leaving 17 bases between them. The CDR3 is CASSQGYGNEGNQPQHF. CDR3 DNA: TGCGCCAGCAGCCAGGGTTACGGAAATGAGGGCAATCAGCCCCAGCATTTT.

DNA of the CDR3: TGTGCCAGCAGCTCGGGACTAGCGGGACTCGATACGCAGTATTTT. It specifies CASSSGLAGLDTQYF. The chain is built from TRBV7-2 and TRBJ2-3, with 13 nucleotides matching TRBD2. The length of the CDR3 is 15 residues. With 4 bases clipped from V and 6 bases from J, the junction kept 4 bases outside the gene matches. Germline assignment: CDR1 SGHTA and CDR2 FQGNSA.

V usage is TRBV28 and J usage is TRBJ2-7, with unresolved D. The V end lost 6 bases, the J end lost 4 bases, and 4 bases lay between the germline ends. This CDR3 is 10 amino acids long. Germline CDR1 and CDR2: MDHEN and SYDVKM. For the CDR3, the DNA is TGTGCCAGCAGGAGGTACGAGCAGTACTTC. This sequence encodes CASRRYEQYF.

The rearrangement links TRBV6-6 to TRBJ1-2, with 8 bases matching TRBD1. Germline values: CDR1 MNHNY, CDR2 SVGAGI (reference sequence). This CDR3 has 15 amino acids. The J segment lost 6 bases and the V segment lost 5 bases, leaving 11 bases of the junction unmatched. The CDR3 loop is CASSKWTGRVDGYTF. CDR3 DNA sequence: TGTGCCAGCAGTAAATGGACAGGGCGGGTGGATGGCTACACCTTC.

The chain joins TRBV5-4 to TRBJ1-6; 7 nucleotides line up with TRBD1. The junction had 9 bases not matched to a gene; V was cut back by 0 bases and J by 0 bases. The CDR3 has 19 amino acids. The germline V gene has CDR1 SGHNT and CDR2 YYREEE (reference sequence). The CDR3 DNA sequence: TGTGCCAGCAGCTTGGAGGGACAGATGCCCGGCTCCTATAATTCACCCCTCCACTTT. The encoded protein is CASSLEGQMPGSYNSPLHF.

This clone was counted a few times. The chain couples TRBV5-4 to TRBJ1-4, with a weak D call TRBD1 (5 bases). Trimming removed 4 bases from V and 3 bases from J, with 16 bases in between. Germline V CDR1 and CDR2: SGHNT, YYREEE (reference sequence). This CDR3 has 16 amino acids. CDR3 sequence: CASSPGQGGANEKLFF. Here the CDR3 DNA reads TGTGCCAGCAGCCCAGGGCAGGGAGGCGCTAATGAAAAACTGTTTTTT. The whole variable domain, remainder taken from reference TRBV5-4 and TRBJ1-4, is ETGVTQSPTHLIKTRGQQVTLRCSSQSGHNTVSWYQQALGQGPQFIFQYYREEENGRGNFPPRFSGLQFPNYSSELNVNALELDDSALYLCASSPGQGGANEKLFFGSGTQLSVL.

V usage is TRBV5-5 and J usage is TRBJ2-5; D is undetermined. Germline CDR1 reads SGHKS; CDR2 reads YYEKEE (reference sequence). The CDR3 contains 14 residues. The V end lost 4 bases, the J end lost 3 bases, and 13 bases lay between the germline ends. Here the CDR3 reads CASSPHLGKETQYF. CDR3 DNA sequence: TGTGCCAGCAGCCCCCATCTGGGCAAAGAGACCCAGTACTTC.

V and J are TRBV7-3 and TRBJ2-3; perhaps TRBD1 as D (6 bases). Trimming left V 4 bases short and J 2 bases short, with 10 bases between. Looked up from germline, CDR1 is SGHTA and CDR2 is FQGTGA. The CDR3 covers 14 residues. This chain's CDR3 is CASSSGGVTDTQYF. DNA for the CDR3: TGTGCCAGCAGCTCTGGGGGCGTCACAGATACGCAGTATTTT.

The rearrangement uses TRBV6-2 or TRBV6-3 and TRBJ1-2; D is unclear. Germline V gives CDR1 MNHEY, CDR2 SVGEGT. V was pared by 3 bases and J by 8 bases, with 19 bases between. This CDR3 is 15 amino acids long. The CDR3 sequence is CASSYRQEGRSGYTF. The CDR3 DNA sequence: TGTGCCAGCAGTTATCGACAAGAGGGCAGGTCGGGCTACACCTTC.

This clone appeared a single time. J is TRBJ2-1 and V is TRBV4-3, with 7 bases aligning to TRBD2. CDR3 length: 15 amino acids. Germline values: CDR1 LGHNA, CDR2 YSLEER. Trimming at V came to 1 base and at J to 4 bases, leaving 4 bases not matched to a gene. CDR3 sequence reads: CASSQGDYAYNEQFF. As DNA, the CDR3 is TGCGCCAGCAGCCAAGGGGACTACGCTTACAATGAGCAGTTCTTC.

V usage is TRBV29-1 and J usage is TRBJ2-4; TRBD1 aligns across 11 bases. Germline V lookup: CDR1 SQVTM, CDR2 ANQGSEA. The CDR3 runs 20 residues. After removal of 7 bases from V and 0 bases from J, the junction contained 20 bases not matched to a gene. The CDR3 nucleotides read TGCAGCGCCGGGGTGCCGGGACCGGGACAGGGGGGATTAGCCAAAAACATTCAGTACTTC. Translating it yields CSAGVPGPGQGGLAKNIQYF.

The genes are TRBV7-8 and TRBJ1-2; D might be TRBD1 (5 bases). The V end was cut by 5 bases, the J end by 4 bases, with 17 bases between. Germline assignment: CDR1 SGHVS and CDR2 FQNEAQ. The CDR3 totals 15 residues. The DNA of the CDR3 is TGTGCCAGCAGCCGAGGGACTGATAAGGGCTATGGCTACACCTTC. Protein product: CASSRGTDKGYGYTF. The full variable domain, with the rest looked up from reference TRBV7-8 and TRBJ1-2, is GAGVSQSPRYKVAKRGQDVALRCDPISGHVSLFWYQQALGQGPEFLTYFQNEAQLDKSGLPSDRFFAERPEGSVSTLKIQRTQQEDSAVYLCASSRGTDKGYGYTFGSGTRLTVV.

V and J are TRBV5-5 and TRBJ2-3; D not resolved. Germline V lookup: CDR1 SGHKS, CDR2 YYEKEE (reference sequence). V shed 3 bases and J shed 4 bases, with 15 bases lying between them. This CDR3 is built from 15 residues. As DNA, the CDR3 is TGTGCCAGCAGCTCTTATCAGACTTACTCAGATACGCAGTATTTT. It translates to CASSSYQTYSDTQYF. Supplemented by reference TRBV5-5 and TRBJ2-3, the full variable domain reads DAGVTQSPTHLIKTRGQQVTLRCSPISGHKSVSWYQQVLGQGPQFIFQYYEKEERGRGNFPDRFSARQFPNYSSELNVNALLLGDSALYLCASSSYQTYSDTQYFGPGTRLTVL.

V is TRBV30 and J is TRBJ2-7; D uncertain. The CDR3 consists of 11 residues. The V and J ends lost 1 base and 4 bases respectively, with 5 bases between them. Germline assignment: CDR1 GTSNPN and CDR2 SVGIG (reference sequence). The CDR3 coding sequence is TGTGCCTGGAGTGGCAGTTACGAGCAGTACTTC. This gives the protein CAWSGSYEQYF.

The chain combines TRBV28 with TRBJ2-7, with 10 bases matching TRBD2. The CDR3 is 13 amino acids. CDR1 MDHEN and CDR2 SYDVKM come from the germline V gene. V trimming: 6 bases; J trimming: 8 bases; junction bases outside the gene matches: 7. Here the CDR3 reads CASSLQRGGKQYF. CDR3 coding DNA: TGTGCCAGCAGCCTCCAGCGGGGGGGGAAGCAGTACTTC.

The chain joins TRBV28 to TRBJ1-6; maybe TRBD1 (6 bases). V lost 3 bases and J lost 6, with 12 bases in between. The CDR3 covers 15 residues. Germline assignment: CDR1 MDHEN and CDR2 SYDVKM. CDR3 nucleotides: TGTGCCAGCAGTTTGTTTGGGGGCATTAATTCACCCCTCCACTTT. Protein: CASSLFGGINSPLHF.

The V gene is TRBV18, the J gene TRBJ1-5; perhaps TRBD1 as D (6 bases). Per the germline V gene, CDR1 is KGHSH and CDR2 is LQKENI. CDR3 length: 17 amino acids. Trimming took 2 bases from V and 0 from J, leaving 14 bases between them. The CDR3 nucleotides read TGTGCCAGCTCACCAAGACAGGATGCCCCTAGCAATCAGCCCCAGCATTTT. Residues: CASSPRQDAPSNQPQHF.

The gene calls are TRBV27 and TRBJ2-1; 9 bases fit TRBD2. V was pared by 8 bases and J by 4 bases, with 6 bases of the junction left unmatched. Germline CDR1 and CDR2: MNHEY and SMNVEV (reference sequence). The CDR3 totals 14 residues. CDR3 amino acids: CASLGSGRYNEQFF. The CDR3 nucleotides read TGTGCCAGCCTCGGCAGCGGGAGGTACAATGAGCAGTTCTTC.

This clone has a single count. The chain is built from TRBV5-1 and TRBJ1-1; TRBD1 matches 9 bases. The CDR3 is 13 residues long. The J segment lost 1 base and the V segment lost 5 bases, leaving 0 bases of the junction unmatched. CDR1 and CDR2 (germline): SGHRS, YFSETQ. CDR3 loop: CASRGQGNTEAFF. CDR3 in DNA: TGCGCCAGCAGGGGACAGGGGAACACTGAAGCTTTCTTT.

The V call is TRBV5-5, the J call TRBJ2-1; 7 positions agree with TRBD2. Trimming at V came to 4 bases and at J to 4 bases, leaving 5 bases not matched to a gene. Germline CDR1 is SGHKS and CDR2 is YYEKEE (reference sequence). The CDR3 sequence is 14 residues long. CDR3 region: CASSVRAGYNEQFF. The CDR3 DNA reads TGTGCCAGCAGCGTAAGAGCGGGGTACAATGAGCAGTTCTTC.

V gene TRBV2 combines with J gene TRBJ1-1, with a tentative D call TRBD1 (5 bases). CDR1 SNHLY and CDR2 FYNNEI come from the germline V gene. V lost 6 bases, J lost 0 bases, and 11 bases lay in between. CDR3 length: 14 amino acids. The CDR3 loop is CASRASRVNTEAFF. CDR3 nucleotides: TGTGCCAGCAGGGCCTCCAGGGTGAACACTGAAGCTTTCTTT.